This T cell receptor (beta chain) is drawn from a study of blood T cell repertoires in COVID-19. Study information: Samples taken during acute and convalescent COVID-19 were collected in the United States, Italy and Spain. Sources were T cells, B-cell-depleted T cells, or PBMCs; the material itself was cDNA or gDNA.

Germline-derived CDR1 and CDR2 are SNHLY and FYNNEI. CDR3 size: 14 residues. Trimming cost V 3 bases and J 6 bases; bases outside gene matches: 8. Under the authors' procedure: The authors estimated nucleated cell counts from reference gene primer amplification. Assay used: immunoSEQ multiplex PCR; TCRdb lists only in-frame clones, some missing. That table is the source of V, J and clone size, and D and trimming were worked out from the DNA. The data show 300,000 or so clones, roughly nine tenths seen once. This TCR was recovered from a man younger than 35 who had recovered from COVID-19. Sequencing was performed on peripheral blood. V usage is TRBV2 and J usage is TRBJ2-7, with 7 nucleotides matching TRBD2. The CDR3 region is CASSESRDYGEQYF. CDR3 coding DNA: TGTGCCAGCAGTGAGAGCAGGGACTACGGCGAGCAGTACTTC.